This T cell receptor beta chain comes out of a study of blood T cell repertoires in COVID-19. Study-wide context: The study drew acute and convalescent COVID-19 samples from the United States, Italy and Spain.

TCRdb keeps only in-frame clones here, not all; method: immunoSEQ multiplex PCR. The sample lists 75,000 to 100,000 clones, around 75% occurring once. This TCR was sampled from a man in his sixties or seventies with acute or convalescent COVID-19. Sequences were obtained from peripheral blood.

CDR3 nucleotide sequence: TGTGCCAGCAGCCTCATAGCGGGAGGGACCGGGGAGCTGTTTTTT. Residues: CASSLIAGGTGELFF. J is TRBJ2-2 and V is TRBV11-3; 11 nucleotides match TRBD2. CDR1 and CDR2 from the germline V gene are SGHNT and YENEEA. The CDR3 length is 15 residues. J gave up 5 bases and V 5 bases, and 4 bases lay outside the gene matches.